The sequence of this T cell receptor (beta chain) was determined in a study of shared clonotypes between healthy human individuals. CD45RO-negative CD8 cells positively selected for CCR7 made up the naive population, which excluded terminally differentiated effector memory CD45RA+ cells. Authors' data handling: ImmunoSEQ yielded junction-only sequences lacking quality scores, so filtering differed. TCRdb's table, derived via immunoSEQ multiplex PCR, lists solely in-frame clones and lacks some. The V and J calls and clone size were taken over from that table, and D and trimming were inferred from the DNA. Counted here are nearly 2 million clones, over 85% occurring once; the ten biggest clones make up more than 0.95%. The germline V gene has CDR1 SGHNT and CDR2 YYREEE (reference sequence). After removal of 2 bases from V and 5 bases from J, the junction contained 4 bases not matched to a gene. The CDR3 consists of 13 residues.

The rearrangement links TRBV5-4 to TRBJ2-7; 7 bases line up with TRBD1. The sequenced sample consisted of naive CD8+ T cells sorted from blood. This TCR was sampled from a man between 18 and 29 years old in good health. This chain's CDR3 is CASSFTGAHEQYF. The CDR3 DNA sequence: TGTGCCAGCAGCTTTACAGGGGCCCACGAGCAGTACTTC.